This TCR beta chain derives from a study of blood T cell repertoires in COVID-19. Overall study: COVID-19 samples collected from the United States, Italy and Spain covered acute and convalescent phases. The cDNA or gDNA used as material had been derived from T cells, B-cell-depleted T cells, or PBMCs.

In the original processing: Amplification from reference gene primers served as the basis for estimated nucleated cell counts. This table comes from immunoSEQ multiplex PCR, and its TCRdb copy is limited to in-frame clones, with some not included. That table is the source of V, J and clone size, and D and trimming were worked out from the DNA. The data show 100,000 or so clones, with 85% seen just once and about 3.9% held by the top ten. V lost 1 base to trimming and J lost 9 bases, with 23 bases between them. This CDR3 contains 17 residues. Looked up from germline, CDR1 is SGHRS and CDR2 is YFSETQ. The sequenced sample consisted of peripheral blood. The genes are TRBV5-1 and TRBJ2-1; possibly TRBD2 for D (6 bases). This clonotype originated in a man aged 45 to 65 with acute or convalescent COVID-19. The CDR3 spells CASSLMGTSRIEGEQFF. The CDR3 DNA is TGCGCCAGCAGCTTGATGGGTACTAGCCGTATTGAAGGTGAGCAGTTCTTC.